This T cell receptor (beta chain) appears in the sequencing data of a study of blood T cells in healthy people across ages. Whole-study findings and limits: Bulk PBMC profiling left naive and antigen-experienced comparisons inconclusive.

The study recruited healthy Caucasian donors from Russia who were aged roughly 6 to 95. Total RNA, at least 5.5 micrograms per sample, was extracted from PBMCs. Using a J-beta primer mix together with a sample-barcoded 5' primer, a second PCR was run for roughly 6 to 11 cycles. In TCRdb, the 5' RACE reads were re-called with MiXCR into one record per CDR3 protein. The data hold approximately 940,000 distinct CDR3 sequences, with roughly 43% observed a single time. The length of the CDR3 is 15 residues. Looked up from germline, CDR1 is KGHDR and CDR2 is SFDVKD. V was pared by 3 bases and J by 0 bases, with 1 base of the junction left unmatched. This clonotype was observed a single time. What it recognizes is unknown.

This chain uses TRBV24-1 with TRBJ2-3, with 8 nucleotides matching TRBD1. The sample was blood. This TCR derives from a man younger than 40 in good health. CDR3 coding DNA: TGTGCCACCAGTGATAGGACAGGGAGCACAGATACGCAGTATTTT. The encoded protein is CATSDRTGSTDTQYF.